These 7 T cell receptor beta chains came from one sample sequenced in a study of PD-L1 blockade in urothelial cancer. Data came from immunoSEQ multiplex PCR; TCRdb stores just in-frame clones and leaves some out. The table shows more than 75,000 clones, with roughly 90% occurring only once. Sequenced material: PBMCs, taken around atezolizumab (anti-PD-L1) treatment. The receptors were sampled from a man in his sixties with urothelial cancer.

The genes are TRBV4-1 and TRBJ2-3; a weak D match, TRBD2 (6 bases). CDR1 and CDR2 from the germline V gene are MGHRA and YSYEKL. V lost 4 bases, J lost 2 bases, and 16 bases lay in between. This CDR3 spans 16 amino acids. The CDR3 sequence: CASSLGGIQTTDTQYF. The CDR3 DNA follows: TGCGCCAGCAGCCTCGGAGGGATACAGACCACAGATACGCAGTATTTT.

The genes are TRBV9 and TRBJ1-4, with D perhaps TRBD1 (5 bases). Trimming took off 3 bases at V and 8 bases at J, with 11 bases between the two ends. The CDR3 length is 13 residues. From germline, CDR1 is SGDLS and CDR2 YYNGEE. CDR3 sequence reads: CASSGRDYEKLFF. The CDR3 DNA follows: TGTGCCAGCAGCGGCAGGGATTACGAAAAACTGTTTTTT.

The chain has TRBV10-3 and TRBJ2-1; TRBD1 matches at 8 bases. The junction had 5 bases not matched to a gene; V was cut back by 0 bases and J by 4 bases. CDR3 size: 16 residues. CDR1 is ENHRY and CDR2 is SYGVKD in the germline V gene. CDR3 amino acids: CAISESTGAIYNEQFF. The DNA of the CDR3 is TGTGCCATCAGTGAGTCGACAGGGGCCATATACAATGAGCAGTTCTTC.

V usage is TRBV15 and J usage is TRBJ2-7, with D perhaps TRBD1 (5 bases). CDR3 size: 15 residues. Looked up from germline, CDR1 is LNHNV and CDR2 is YYDKDF (reference sequence). V lost 2 bases and J 5 bases, leaving 16 bases between the germline ends. The CDR3 is CATSRSGGRVNEQYF. The CDR3 bases are TGTGCCACCAGCAGAAGTGGTGGCAGGGTCAACGAGCAGTACTTC.

The chain has TRBV10-3 and TRBJ1-1; D might be TRBD1 (5 bases). V lost 4 bases and J 6 bases, leaving 6 bases between the germline ends. Germline V CDR1 and CDR2: ENHRY, SYGVKD. This CDR3 contains 11 residues. For the CDR3, the DNA is TGTGCCATCAGTGCGGGGGCTGAAGCTTTCTTT. As protein: CAISAGAEAFF.

The gene calls are TRBV10-3 and TRBJ2-1; 8 bases map to TRBD2. Losses at the gene ends were 4 bases for V and 5 bases for J; bases not matched to a gene: 4. The CDR3 sequence is 14 residues long. Germline-derived CDR1 and CDR2 are ENHRY and SYGVKD. The DNA of the CDR3 is TGTGCCATCAGTGGAGGAGCGGGGGACAATGAGCAGTTCTTC. Its protein product is CAISGGAGDNEQFF.

The chain has TRBV5-1 and TRBJ1-2; 11 nucleotides align to TRBD1. The germline CDR1 and CDR2 sequences are SGHRS and YFSETQ. The ends lost 4 bases at V and 7 bases at J; junction bases unmatched: 9. CDR3 length equals 15 residues. CDR3 amino acids: CASSLEDRGLGGYTF. Here the CDR3 DNA reads TGCGCCAGCAGCCTGGAGGACAGGGGGCTTGGTGGCTACACCTTC.